This entry lists 13 T cell receptor beta chains sequenced from one sample in a study of T-cell reconstitution after alpha-beta-depleted transplantation in children. Preparation of the TCRbeta library used unique molecular identifiers. TCRdb ran MiXCR on the PCR reads and lists one entry per CDR3 protein. Of 200,000 to 250,000 distinct CDR3 sequences in the sample, approximately 10% are singletons; the top ten hold approximately 6.2%. The source was PBMCs from the stem cell graft donor, collected from the stem cell graft. The receptors stem from a human donor who donated a stem cell graft to a child with acute lymphoblastic leukemia.

The sample holds a few counts of this clonotype. This chain connects TRBV12-5 to TRBJ2-3; 7 bases line up with TRBD2. CDR3 length: 15 residues. Losses at the gene ends were 6 bases for V and 3 bases for J; bases not matched to a gene: 9. Germline assignment: CDR1 LGHNT and CDR2 FRNRAP. CDR3 nucleotides: TGTGCTAGTGGAACCAGCGGGGCGATAACAGATACGCAGTATTTT. Protein: CASGTSGAITDTQYF.

This clonotype was detected only a few times. The V gene is TRBV7-8, the J gene TRBJ1-2; D uncertain. Trimming removed 1 base from V and 7 bases from J, with 10 bases in between. CDR3 length: 13 amino acids. Germline V CDR1 and CDR2: SGHVS, FQNEAQ. CDR3 coding DNA: TGTGCCAGCAGCTTAGGTGGCACGGGTGGCTACACCTTC. Protein: CASSLGGTGGYTF.

This clonotype showed up many times. The CDR3 loop reads CASSPIRGGRTDTQYF. The CDR3 DNA is TGCGCCAGCAGCCCAATACGGGGGGGCCGTACAGATACGCAGTATTTT. The rearrangement links TRBV4-1 to TRBJ2-3, with 8 bases identical to TRBD2. This CDR3 has 16 residues. The V and J ends lost 4 bases and 3 bases, in that order; junction bases with no gene match: 9. The germline CDR1 and CDR2 sequences are MGHRA and YSYEKL.

Only a few counts were recorded for this clonotype. The chain employs TRBV5-1 and TRBJ1-2; TRBD1 aligns across 12 bases. Germline V gene data show CDR1 as SGHRS and CDR2 as YFSETQ. The junction had 8 bases not matched to a gene; V was cut back by 3 bases and J by 8 bases. The CDR3 totals 15 residues. CDR3: CASSSAGTGGDGYTF. The CDR3 DNA follows: TGCGCCAGCAGCTCCGCCGGGACAGGGGGCGACGGCTACACCTTC.

The rearrangement joins TRBV11-2 to TRBJ1-1; 8 bases line up with TRBD1. J gave up 7 bases and V 5 bases, and 12 bases lay outside the gene matches. CDR3 size: 15 residues. The V gene's germline CDR1 is SGHAT and CDR2 FQNNGV. CDR3 in DNA: TGTGCCAGCAGCGGATCGACAGGGGATTTGGGTGAAGCTTTCTTT. Translated: CASSGSTGDLGEAFF.

In its sample, this clonotype was seen many times. This chain connects TRBV9 to TRBJ2-7, with TRBD2 as a possible D gene (5 bases). With 0 bases removed from V and 3 bases from J, the gap between germline ends came to 10 bases. This CDR3 is 14 amino acids long. Germline values: CDR1 SGDLS, CDR2 YYNGEE. The CDR3 DNA sequence: TGTGCCAGCAGCGTAGGGGCCGGGGACTACGAGCAGTACTTC. Its protein product is CASSVGAGDYEQYF.

The rearrangement uses TRBV20-1 and TRBJ1-1; D is undetermined. CDR3 length: 14 residues. In germline, CDR1 is DFQATT, CDR2 SNEGSKA (reference sequence). Trimming took off 0 bases at V and 2 bases at J, with 10 bases between the two ends. CDR3 coding DNA: TGCAGTGCTAGAGATTCGGGGATAAACACTGAAGCTTTCTTT. It encodes CSARDSGINTEAFF.

This clonotype was observed at least ten times. The DNA of the CDR3 is TGCAGTGCTAGAGTCAGGGAAGGCGGCTACACCTTC. Translating it yields CSARVREGGYTF. The chain employs TRBV20-1 and TRBJ1-2; D perhaps matches TRBD1 (5 bases). Germline-derived CDR1 and CDR2 are DFQATT and SNEGSKA (reference sequence). V lost 1 base and J lost 8, with 11 bases in between. The CDR3 is made up of 12 amino acids.

This clonotype came up a few times. The chain combines TRBV6-5 with TRBJ2-3; 7 nucleotides match TRBD2. Trimming removed 0 bases from V and 0 bases from J; junction bases left unmatched: 3. The CDR3 has 16 amino acids. Germline lookup yields CDR1 MNHEY and CDR2 SVGAGI. DNA for the CDR3: TGTGCCAGCAGTTACTCGGCTAGCGGTAGCACAGATACGCAGTATTTT. This encodes CASSYSASGSTDTQYF.

The chain links TRBV7-2 to TRBJ1-5, with TRBD1 identical over 10 bases. Germline V gene lookup returns CDR1 SGHTA and CDR2 FQGNSA. CDR3 length: 15 amino acids. Germline trimming cut 5 bases from V and 5 bases from J; bases unmatched to any gene: 6. The CDR3 loop reads CASSPDRGTYQPQHF. CDR3 DNA sequence: TGTGCCAGCAGCCCGGACAGGGGGACCTATCAGCCCCAGCATTTT.

This clonotype was observed at least ten times. The V call is TRBV4-1, the J call TRBJ2-1; D remains ambiguous. This CDR3 has 16 amino acids. The germline V and J ends were trimmed by 3 bases and 2 bases, with 14 bases remaining between them. The germline gives CDR1 MGHRA, CDR2 YSYEKL. This CDR3 is CASSHGSPNPYNEQFF. As DNA, the CDR3 is TGCGCCAGCAGCCATGGAAGTCCTAACCCCTACAATGAGCAGTTCTTC.

This clonotype was counted a few times. J is TRBJ2-4 and V is TRBV11-3; 7 nucleotides agree with TRBD2. In germline, CDR1 is SGHNT, CDR2 YENEEA. The CDR3 covers 16 residues. V lost 3 bases to trimming and J lost 5 bases; unmatched junction nucleotides: 10. As DNA, the CDR3 is TGTGCCAGCAGCTTTAGCCTTCTCCGGGAGGAAAACATTCAGTACTTC. It codes for CASSFSLLREENIQYF.

The chain uses TRBV11-2 and TRBJ2-1; TRBD2 matches at 13 bases. The CDR3 sequence is 19 residues long. Germline V CDR1 and CDR2: SGHAT, FQNNGV. V dropped 3 bases and J dropped 2; count of bases not matched to a gene: 10. In nucleotides, the CDR3 is TGTGCCAGCAGCTTTACGGGACTAGCGGGGATAGGAACCTACAATGAGCAGTTCTTC. It yields the protein CASSFTGLAGIGTYNEQFF.